The 17 T cell receptor beta chains in this list originate from one sample, sequenced in a study of tumour-infiltrating T cells in Burkitt lymphoma. Sequencing used immunoSEQ multiplex PCR; TCRdb keeps in-frame clones, though not all of them. The sample lists about 5,100 clones; about 25% were seen once. The sample comprised tumor tissue. The receptors come from a human donor with diffuse large B-cell lymphoma.

The chain couples TRBV7-9 to TRBJ1-1; 7 bases are a match to TRBD1. The germline CDR1 and CDR2 sequences are SEHNR and FQNEAQ (reference sequence). The CDR3 loop spans 17 amino acids. V lost 1 base, J lost 6 bases, and 14 bases stayed unmatched. CDR3 bases: TGTGCCAGCAGCTTAGGTGCCCCACAGGGGATCTTCGCTGAAGCTTTCTTT. It yields the protein CASSLGAPQGIFAEAFF.

This clone was seen more than once but under ten times. In nucleotides, the CDR3 is TGTGCCAGCTCACCACTCCCTTCAGATACGCAGTATTTT. It encodes CASSPLPSDTQYF. This chain uses TRBV18 with TRBJ2-3; D ambiguous. In germline, CDR1 is KGHSH, CDR2 LQKENI. The CDR3 has 13 residues. The ends were cut back, 1 base at V and 4 bases at J, with 6 bases in the middle.

The chain is built from TRBV23-1 and TRBJ1-4, with TRBD1 as a possible D gene (6 bases). Being an ORF, TRBV23-1 has a function that is uncertain. This CDR3 region has 15 residues. V shed 8 bases and J shed 7 bases, with 20 bases lying between them. Here the CDR3 reads CASATGTTAGEKLFF. The CDR3 DNA reads as TGCGCCAGCGCTACCGGGACAACCGCGGGTGAAAAACTGTTTTTT.

This chain uses TRBV5-1 with TRBJ2-1; 9 bases match TRBD1. Germline CDR1 SGHRS, CDR2 YFSETQ. V dropped 3 bases and J dropped 9; count of bases not matched to a gene: 10. The CDR3 is 15 amino acids. The CDR3 DNA sequence: TGCGCCAGCAGCTGGGGACAGGGTGGAACTGGTGAGCAGTTCTTC. This codes for CASSWGQGGTGEQFF.

This clone was picked up a small number of times. This rearrangement joins TRBV6-6 to TRBJ1-4; the match to TRBD1 covers 7 bases. Trimming at V came to 7 bases and at J to 7 bases, leaving 9 bases not matched to a gene. Looked up from germline, CDR1 is MNHNY and CDR2 is SVGAGI (reference sequence). The CDR3 has 14 amino acids. This CDR3 reads CASTPPRQGEKLFF. The CDR3 DNA follows: TGTGCCAGCACCCCGCCCCGACAGGGTGAAAAACTGTTTTTT.

The chain recombines TRBV10-3 with TRBJ1-4; D is possibly TRBD1 (5 bases). Germline V CDR1 and CDR2: ENHRY, SYGVKD. This CDR3 has 15 residues. Deletions cut 0 bases from V and 3 bases from J, with 8 bases between. CDR3 amino acids: CAISESEGANEKLFF. The CDR3 DNA reads as TGTGCCATCAGTGAGTCAGAAGGGGCTAATGAAAAACTGTTTTTT.

On this clone: A much larger clone differs from this one at a single base, so this may be a read error. Within the sample, other DNA sequences also encode this same CDR3. The rearrangement joins TRBV28 to TRBJ1-1; unclear D gene. The CDR3 is 15 residues long. Per the germline V gene, CDR1 is MDHEN and CDR2 is SYDVKM. The CDR3 DNA is TGTGCCAGCAGGCCCATTTTGGCGAGTGGGAATGAAGCGTTCTTT. Translated, it gives CASRPILASGNEAFF. Full variable domain (remainder filled in from reference TRBV28 and TRBJ1-1): DVKVTQSSRYLVKRTGEKVFLECVQDMDHENMFWYRQDPGLGLRLIYFSYDVKMKEKGDIPEGYSVSREKKERFSLILESASTNQTSMYLCASRPILASGNEAFFGQGTRLTVV.

This clone has only a few counts. The V gene is TRBV21-1, the J gene TRBJ1-3. TRBV21-1 is flagged as a pseudogene. This CDR3 is built from 18 residues. The DNA for the CDR3 is TGTGCCATCCCTAGAAAGGTGGAGCCTTCTTCCTCTGGAAACACCATATATTTT. Amino acids: CAIPRKVEPSSSGNTIYF.

In this sample, this clone turned up once. The chain couples TRBV5-5 to TRBJ1-1; 12 bases match TRBD1. The CDR3 extends over 16 amino acids. The trim removed 0 bases at V and 13 bases at J, leaving 13 bases unmatched. In germline, CDR1 is SGHKS, CDR2 YYEKEE (reference sequence). CDR3 coding DNA: TGTGCCAGCAGCTTGGCCTTAGGGACAGGGGGCCTTATAGGTTTCTTT. This translates into CASSLALGTGGLIGFF.

This clone was found a few times. The CDR3, as DNA: TGTGCCAGTAGCCACGGACAGGGTTTAGGCTACACCTTC. This encodes CASSHGQGLGYTF. The chain uses TRBV19 and TRBJ1-2; 8 bases are a match to TRBD1. V gave up 6 bases and J gave up 8 bases; unmatched junction bases: 8. The CDR3 is made up of 13 amino acids. Germline-derived CDR1 and CDR2 are LNHDA and SQIVND (reference sequence).

This clone was recorded a few times. The chain has TRBV7-2 and TRBJ2-1, with D possibly matching TRBD1 (5 bases). CDR3 size: 13 residues. Trimming shortened V by 6 bases and J by 4 bases, and 10 bases separated the two germline ends. The germline CDR1 and CDR2 sequences are SGHTA and FQGNSA. CDR3 DNA sequence: TGTGCCAGCAGTCCGACAGCTTACAATGAGCAGTTCTTC. Its translation: CASSPTAYNEQFF.

V gene TRBV5-1 combines with J gene TRBJ2-7; 9 nucleotides agree with TRBD1. This CDR3 region has 15 residues. Unmatched junction bases numbered 5, after V lost 0 bases and J lost 4 bases. Germline CDR1 is SGHRS and CDR2 is YFSETQ. CDR3 coding DNA: TGCGCCAGCAGCTTGGTGGGGACAGGGTTTTACGAGCAGTACTTC. Translated: CASSLVGTGFYEQYF.

By share, this clone ranks as medium-sized. V usage is TRBV21-1 and J usage is TRBJ2-7. TRBV21-1 is termed a pseudogene. The CDR3 runs to 12 residues. CDR3 residues: CASSTRFYEQYF. Here the CDR3 DNA reads TGTGCCAGCAGCACCCGATTCTACGAGCAGTACTTC.

The rearrangement links TRBV10-3 to TRBJ2-3, with TRBD2 matching over 10 bases. V trimming: 10 bases; J trimming: 5 bases; junction bases outside the gene matches: 9. Germline lookup yields CDR1 ENHRY and CDR2 SYGVKD. This CDR3 is 14 amino acids long. CDR3 in amino acids: CATQDSGRQDTQYF. The CDR3 DNA sequence: TGTGCCACACAGGATAGCGGGAGGCAAGATACGCAGTATTTT.

The rearrangement uses TRBV6-5 and TRBJ1-4; maybe TRBD1 (6 bases). Germline V gives CDR1 MNHEY, CDR2 SVGAGI. Trimming removed 0 bases at V and 6 bases at J, with 11 bases between. The CDR3 has 15 amino acids. The CDR3 bases are TGTGCCAGCAGTTACTCGTGGGCAGGGGATGAAAAACTGTTTTTT. This gives the protein CASSYSWAGDEKLFF.

The V gene is TRBV7-3, the J gene TRBJ2-7; TRBD2 matches 10 bases. Germline CDR1 is SGHTA and CDR2 is FQGTGA. V gave up 5 bases and J gave up 4 bases; unmatched junction bases: 8. CDR3 size: 15 residues. The CDR3 is CASSPIAGGWYEQYF. CDR3 bases: TGTGCCAGCAGCCCGATAGCGGGAGGCTGGTACGAGCAGTACTTC.

By share, this clone ranks as large. V is TRBV28 and J is TRBJ2-7, with 11 bases aligning to TRBD2. Germline V gene sequence: CDR1 MDHEN, CDR2 SYDVKM. Trimming removed 7 bases from V and 7 bases from J; junction bases left unmatched: 9. The CDR3 totals 14 residues. CDR3 in amino acids: CASNPLAGVGEQYF. The CDR3 DNA reads as TGTGCCAGCAACCCACTAGCGGGAGTGGGGGAGCAGTACTTC.